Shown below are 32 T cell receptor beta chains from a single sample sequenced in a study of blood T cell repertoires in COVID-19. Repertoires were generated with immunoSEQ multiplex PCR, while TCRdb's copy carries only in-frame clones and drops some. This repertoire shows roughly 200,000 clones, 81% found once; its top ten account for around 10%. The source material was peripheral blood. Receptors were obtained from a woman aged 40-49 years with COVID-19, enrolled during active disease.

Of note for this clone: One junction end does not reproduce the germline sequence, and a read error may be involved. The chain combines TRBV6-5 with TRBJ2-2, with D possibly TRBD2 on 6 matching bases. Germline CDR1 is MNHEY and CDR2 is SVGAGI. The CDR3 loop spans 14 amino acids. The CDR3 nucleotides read TGTGCCAGCAGCTATAGCGGTTCGCCTGGGGTGCTGTTTTTT. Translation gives CASSYSGSPGVLFF.

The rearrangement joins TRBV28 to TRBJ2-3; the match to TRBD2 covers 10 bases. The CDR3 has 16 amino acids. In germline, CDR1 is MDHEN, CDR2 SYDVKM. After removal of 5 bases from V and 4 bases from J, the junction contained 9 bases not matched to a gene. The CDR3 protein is CASSPRAGGPADTQYF. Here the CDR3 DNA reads TGTGCCAGCAGTCCACGAGCGGGAGGGCCGGCAGATACGCAGTATTTT.

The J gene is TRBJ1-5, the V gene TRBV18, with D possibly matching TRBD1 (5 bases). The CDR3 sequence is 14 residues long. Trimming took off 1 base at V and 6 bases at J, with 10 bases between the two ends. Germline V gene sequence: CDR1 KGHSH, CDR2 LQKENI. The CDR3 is CASSPQRGGQPQHF. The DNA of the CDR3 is TGTGCCAGCTCACCACAAAGGGGCGGTCAGCCCCAGCATTTT.

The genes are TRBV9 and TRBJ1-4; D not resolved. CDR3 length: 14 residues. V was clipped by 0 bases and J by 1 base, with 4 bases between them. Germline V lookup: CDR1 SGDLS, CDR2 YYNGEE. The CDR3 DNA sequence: TGTGCCAGCAGCGTAGACGGAACTAATGAAAAACTGTTTTTT. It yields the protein CASSVDGTNEKLFF.

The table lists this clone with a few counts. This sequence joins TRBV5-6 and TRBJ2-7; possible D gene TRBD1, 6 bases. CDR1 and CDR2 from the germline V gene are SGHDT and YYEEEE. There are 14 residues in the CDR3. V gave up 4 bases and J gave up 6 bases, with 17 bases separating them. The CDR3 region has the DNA TGTGCCAGCAGCGCCGACAGGTTACTCGGCGAGCAGTACTTC. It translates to CASSADRLLGEQYF.

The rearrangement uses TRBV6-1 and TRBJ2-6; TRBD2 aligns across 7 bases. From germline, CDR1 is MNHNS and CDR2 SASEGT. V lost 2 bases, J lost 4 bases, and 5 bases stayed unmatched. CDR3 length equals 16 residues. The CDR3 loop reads CASSEMGGVGANVLTF. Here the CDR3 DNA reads TGTGCCAGCAGTGAAATGGGGGGGGTCGGGGCCAACGTCCTGACTTTC.

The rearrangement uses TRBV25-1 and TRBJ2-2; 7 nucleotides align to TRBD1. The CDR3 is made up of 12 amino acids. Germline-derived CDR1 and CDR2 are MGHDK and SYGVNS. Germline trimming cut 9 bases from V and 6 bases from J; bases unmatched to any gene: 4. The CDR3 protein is CASRQGSGELFF. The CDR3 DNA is TGTGCCAGTCGACAGGGTTCCGGGGAGCTGTTTTTT.

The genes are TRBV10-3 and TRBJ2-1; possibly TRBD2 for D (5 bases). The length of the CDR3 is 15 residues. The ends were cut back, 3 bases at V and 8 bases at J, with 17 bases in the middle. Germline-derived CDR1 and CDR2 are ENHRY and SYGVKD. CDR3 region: CAISDTRENGHEQFF. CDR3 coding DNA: TGTGCCATCAGTGATACTAGAGAGAACGGTCATGAGCAGTTCTTC.

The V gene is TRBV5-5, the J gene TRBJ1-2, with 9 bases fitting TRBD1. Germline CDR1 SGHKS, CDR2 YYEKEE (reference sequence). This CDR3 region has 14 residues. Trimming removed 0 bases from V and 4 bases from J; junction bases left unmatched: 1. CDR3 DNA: TGTGCCAGCAGCTTGGCACAGGGGGCCTATGGCTACACCTTC. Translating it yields CASSLAQGAYGYTF.

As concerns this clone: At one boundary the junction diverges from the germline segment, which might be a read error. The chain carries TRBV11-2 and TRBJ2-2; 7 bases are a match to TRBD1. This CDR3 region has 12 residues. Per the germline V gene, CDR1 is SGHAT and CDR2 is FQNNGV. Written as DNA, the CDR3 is TGTGCCAGCAGCGGTATATCCCCGACAGGGTCATTT. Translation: CASSGISPTGSF.

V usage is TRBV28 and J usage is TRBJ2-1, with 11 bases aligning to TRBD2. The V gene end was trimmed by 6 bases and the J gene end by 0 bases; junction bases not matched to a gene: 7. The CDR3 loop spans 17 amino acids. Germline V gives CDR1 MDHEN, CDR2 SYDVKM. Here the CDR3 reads CASRLGLAGSSYNEQFF. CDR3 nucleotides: TGTGCCAGCAGACTCGGACTAGCGGGTAGCTCCTACAATGAGCAGTTCTTC.

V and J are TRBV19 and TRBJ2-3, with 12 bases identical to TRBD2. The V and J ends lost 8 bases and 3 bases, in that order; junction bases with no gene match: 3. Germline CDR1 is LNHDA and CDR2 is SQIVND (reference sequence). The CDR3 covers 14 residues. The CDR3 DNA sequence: TGTGCCAGTTCAACTAGCGGGAGGACAGATACGCAGTATTTT. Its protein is CASSTSGRTDTQYF.

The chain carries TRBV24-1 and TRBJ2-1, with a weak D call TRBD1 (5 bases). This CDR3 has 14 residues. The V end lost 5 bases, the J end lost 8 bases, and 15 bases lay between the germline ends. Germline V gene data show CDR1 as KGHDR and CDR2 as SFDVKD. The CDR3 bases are TGTGCCACCAGTGCCCAGGGTTGGGGCTATGAGCAGTTCTTC. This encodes CATSAQGWGYEQFF.

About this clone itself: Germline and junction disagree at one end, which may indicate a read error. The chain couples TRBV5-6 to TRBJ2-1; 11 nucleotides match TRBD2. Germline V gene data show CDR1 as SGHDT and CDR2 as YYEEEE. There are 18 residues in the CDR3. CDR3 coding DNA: TGTGCCAGCAGCTTACTTAGCGGGGGGGCTTTTACCTACAATGAGCTGTTCTTC. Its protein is CASSLLSGGAFTYNELFF.

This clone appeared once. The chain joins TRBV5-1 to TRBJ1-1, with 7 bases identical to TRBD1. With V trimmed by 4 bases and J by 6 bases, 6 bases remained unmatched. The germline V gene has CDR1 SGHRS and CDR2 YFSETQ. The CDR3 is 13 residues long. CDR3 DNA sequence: TGCGCCAGCAGCCGGGTGCAGGGGGCTGAAGCTTTCTTT. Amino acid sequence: CASSRVQGAEAFF.

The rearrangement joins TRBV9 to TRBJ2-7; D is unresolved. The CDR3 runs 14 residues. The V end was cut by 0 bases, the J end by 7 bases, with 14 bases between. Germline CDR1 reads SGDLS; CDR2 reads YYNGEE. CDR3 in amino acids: CASSVAGGVTEQYF. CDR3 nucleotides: TGTGCCAGCAGCGTAGCTGGCGGCGTTACGGAGCAGTACTTC. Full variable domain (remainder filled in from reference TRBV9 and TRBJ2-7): DSGVTQTPKHLITATGQRVTLRCSPRSGDLSVYWYQQSLDQGLQFLIQYYNGEERAKGNILERFSAQQFPDLHSELNLSSLELGDSALYFCASSVAGGVTEQYFGPGTRLTVT.

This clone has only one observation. The CDR3 bases are TGTGCCAGCAGTCAAACAGGGTCCGGGGAGCTGTTTTTT. Its protein product is CASSQTGSGELFF. V usage is TRBV11-3 and J usage is TRBJ2-2; a possible D gene is TRBD1 (6 bases). Trimming stripped 6 bases from V and 6 bases from J, with 11 bases between. The length of the CDR3 is 13 residues. CDR1 SGHNT and CDR2 YENEEA come from the germline V gene.

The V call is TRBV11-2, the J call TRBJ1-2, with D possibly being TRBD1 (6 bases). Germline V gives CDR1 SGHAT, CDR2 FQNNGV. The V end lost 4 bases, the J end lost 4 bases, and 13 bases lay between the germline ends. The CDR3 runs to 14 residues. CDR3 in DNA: TGTGCCAGCAGCTGGGGGCGGGGGCCCTATGGCTACACCTTC. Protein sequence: CASSWGRGPYGYTF.

Here the CDR3 reads CASSLKQGEITEAFF. CDR3 coding DNA: TGTGCCAGCAGCTTGAAACAGGGCGAGATAACTGAAGCTTTCTTT. This chain links TRBV5-5 with TRBJ1-1, with a tentative D call TRBD1 (6 bases). Germline V gives CDR1 SGHKS, CDR2 YYEKEE (reference sequence). This CDR3 is built from 15 residues. The ends were cut back, 1 base at V and 5 bases at J, with 15 bases in the middle.

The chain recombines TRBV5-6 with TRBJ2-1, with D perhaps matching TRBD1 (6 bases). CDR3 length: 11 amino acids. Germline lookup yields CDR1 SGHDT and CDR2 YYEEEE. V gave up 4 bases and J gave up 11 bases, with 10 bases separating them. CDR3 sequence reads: CASSQDRKQFF. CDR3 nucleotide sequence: TGTGCCAGCAGCCAGGACAGAAAGCAGTTCTTC.

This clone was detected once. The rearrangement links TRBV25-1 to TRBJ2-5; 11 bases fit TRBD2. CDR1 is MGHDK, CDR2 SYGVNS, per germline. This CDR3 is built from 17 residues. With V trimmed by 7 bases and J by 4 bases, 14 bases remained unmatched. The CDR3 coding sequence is TGTGCCAGCATGGGACTAGCGGTACGGGGGGAGGGAGAGACCCAGTACTTC. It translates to CASMGLAVRGEGETQYF. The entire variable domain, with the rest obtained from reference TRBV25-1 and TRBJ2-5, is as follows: EADIYQTPRYLVIGTGKKITLECSQTMGHDKMYWYQQDPGMELHLIHYSYGVNSTEKGDLSSESTVSRIRTEHFPLTLESARPSHTSQYLCASMGLAVRGEGETQYFGPGTRLLVL.

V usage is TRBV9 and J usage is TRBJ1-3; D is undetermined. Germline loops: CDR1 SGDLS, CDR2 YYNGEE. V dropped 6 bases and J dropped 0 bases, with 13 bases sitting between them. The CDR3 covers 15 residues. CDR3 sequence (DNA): TGTGCCAGCAACCCTCGAGGGAGCTCTGGAAACACCATATATTTT. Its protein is CASNPRGSSGNTIYF.

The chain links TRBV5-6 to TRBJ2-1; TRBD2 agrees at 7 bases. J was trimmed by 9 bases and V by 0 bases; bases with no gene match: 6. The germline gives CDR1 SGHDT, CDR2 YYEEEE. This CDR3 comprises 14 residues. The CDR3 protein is CASSLGLGRGEQFF. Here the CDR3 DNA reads TGTGCCAGCAGCTTGGGACTAGGGAGGGGTGAGCAGTTCTTC.

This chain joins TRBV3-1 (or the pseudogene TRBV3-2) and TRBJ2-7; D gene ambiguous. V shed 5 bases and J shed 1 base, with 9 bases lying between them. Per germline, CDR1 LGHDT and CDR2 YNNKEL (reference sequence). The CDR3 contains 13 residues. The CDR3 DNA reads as TGTGCCAGCAGCAACGGTCCTTCCTACGAGCAGTACTTC. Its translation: CASSNGPSYEQYF.

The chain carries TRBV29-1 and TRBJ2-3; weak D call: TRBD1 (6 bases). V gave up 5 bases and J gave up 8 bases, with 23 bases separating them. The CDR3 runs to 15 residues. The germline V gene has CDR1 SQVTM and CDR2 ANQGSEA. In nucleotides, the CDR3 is TGCAGCGTTACGAGACAGGCAGGTCCATCGGGTACGCAGTATTTT. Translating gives CSVTRQAGPSGTQYF.

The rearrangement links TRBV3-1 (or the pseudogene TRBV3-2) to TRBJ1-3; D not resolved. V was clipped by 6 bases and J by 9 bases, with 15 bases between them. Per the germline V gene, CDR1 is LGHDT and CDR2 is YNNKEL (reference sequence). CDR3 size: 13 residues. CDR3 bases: TGTGCCAGCAGTCACAGAGCTGACGGCACCATATATTTT. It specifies CASSHRADGTIYF.

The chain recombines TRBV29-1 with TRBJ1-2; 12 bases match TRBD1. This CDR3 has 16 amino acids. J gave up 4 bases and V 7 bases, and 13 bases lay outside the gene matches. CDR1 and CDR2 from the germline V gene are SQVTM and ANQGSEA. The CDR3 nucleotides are TGCAGCGCCCGCAGTGGGACAGGGGGCGCTAGCTATGGCTACACCTTC. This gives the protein CSARSGTGGASYGYTF.

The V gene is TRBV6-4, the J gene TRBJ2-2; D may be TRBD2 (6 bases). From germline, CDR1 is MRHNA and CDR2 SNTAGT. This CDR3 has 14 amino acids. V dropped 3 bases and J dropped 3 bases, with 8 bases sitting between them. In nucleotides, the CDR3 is TGTGCCAGCAGTGAACTAGCTCACACCGGGGAGCTGTTTTTT. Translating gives CASSELAHTGELFF.

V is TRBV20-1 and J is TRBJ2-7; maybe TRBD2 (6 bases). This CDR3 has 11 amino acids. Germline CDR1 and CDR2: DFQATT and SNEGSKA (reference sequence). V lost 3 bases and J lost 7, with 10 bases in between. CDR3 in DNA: TGCAGTGCTAGTGGGGCGGGGGAGCAGTACTTC. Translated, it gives CSASGAGEQYF.

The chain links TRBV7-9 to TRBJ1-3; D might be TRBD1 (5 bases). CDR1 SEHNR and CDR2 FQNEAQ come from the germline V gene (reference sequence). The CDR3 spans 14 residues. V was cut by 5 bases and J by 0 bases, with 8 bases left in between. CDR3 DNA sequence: TGTGCCAGCAGCATGACAGACTCTGGAAACACCATATATTTT. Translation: CASSMTDSGNTIYF.

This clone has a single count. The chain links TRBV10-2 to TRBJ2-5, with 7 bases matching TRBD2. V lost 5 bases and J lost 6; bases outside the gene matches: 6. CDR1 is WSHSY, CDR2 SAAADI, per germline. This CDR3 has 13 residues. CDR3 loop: CASSRAGVQTQYF. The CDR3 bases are TGCGCCAGCAGTCGGGCGGGAGTACAGACCCAGTACTTC.

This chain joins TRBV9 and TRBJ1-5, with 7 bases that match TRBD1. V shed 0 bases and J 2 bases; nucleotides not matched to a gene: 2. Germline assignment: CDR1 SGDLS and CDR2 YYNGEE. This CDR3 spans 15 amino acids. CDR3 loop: CASSVDGQGNQPQHF. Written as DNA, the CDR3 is TGTGCCAGCAGCGTAGACGGACAGGGCAATCAGCCCCAGCATTTT.